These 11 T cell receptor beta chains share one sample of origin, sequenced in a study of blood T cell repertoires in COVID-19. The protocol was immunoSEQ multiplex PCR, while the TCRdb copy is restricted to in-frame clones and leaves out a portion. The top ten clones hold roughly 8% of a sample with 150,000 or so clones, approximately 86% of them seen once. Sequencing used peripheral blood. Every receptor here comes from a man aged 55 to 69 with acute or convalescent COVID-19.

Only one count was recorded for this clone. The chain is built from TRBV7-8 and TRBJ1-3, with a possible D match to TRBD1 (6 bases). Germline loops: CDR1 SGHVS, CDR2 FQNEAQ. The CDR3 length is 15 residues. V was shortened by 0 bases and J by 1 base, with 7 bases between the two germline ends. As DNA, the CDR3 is TGTGCCAGCAGCTTAGCTACAGGGTCTGGAAACACCATATATTTT. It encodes CASSLATGSGNTIYF. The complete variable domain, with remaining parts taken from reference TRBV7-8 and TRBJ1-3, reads GAGVSQSPRYKVAKRGQDVALRCDPISGHVSLFWYQQALGQGPEFLTYFQNEAQLDKSGLPSDRFFAERPEGSVSTLKIQRTQQEDSAVYLCASSLATGSGNTIYFGEGSWLTVV.

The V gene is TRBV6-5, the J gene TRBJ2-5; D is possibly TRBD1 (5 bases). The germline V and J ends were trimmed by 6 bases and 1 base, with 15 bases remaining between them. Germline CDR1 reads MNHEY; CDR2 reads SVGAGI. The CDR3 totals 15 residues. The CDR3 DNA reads TGTGCCAGCAGCCATGGGGCGTCAGGCCAAGAGACCCAGTACTTC. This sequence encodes CASSHGASGQETQYF.

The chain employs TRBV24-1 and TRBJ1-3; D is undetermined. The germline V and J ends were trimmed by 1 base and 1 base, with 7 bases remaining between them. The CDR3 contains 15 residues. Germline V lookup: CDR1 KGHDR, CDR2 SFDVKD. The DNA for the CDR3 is TGTGCCACCAGTGATTTTGGCTCGTCTGGAAACACCATATATTTT. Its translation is CATSDFGSSGNTIYF.

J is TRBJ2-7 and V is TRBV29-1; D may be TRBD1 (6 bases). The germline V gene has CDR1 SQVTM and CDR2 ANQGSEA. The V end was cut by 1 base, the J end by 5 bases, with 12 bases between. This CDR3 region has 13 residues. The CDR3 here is CSVEAGRGDEQYF. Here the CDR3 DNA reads TGCAGCGTTGAAGCGGGCAGGGGCGACGAGCAGTACTTC.

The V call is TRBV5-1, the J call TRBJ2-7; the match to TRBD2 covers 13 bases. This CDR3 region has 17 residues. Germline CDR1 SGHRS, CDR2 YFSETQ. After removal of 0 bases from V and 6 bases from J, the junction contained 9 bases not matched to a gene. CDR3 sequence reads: CASSLVRLAGGGGEQYF. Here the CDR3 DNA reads TGCGCCAGCAGCTTGGTTCGACTAGCGGGAGGAGGTGGCGAGCAGTACTTC.

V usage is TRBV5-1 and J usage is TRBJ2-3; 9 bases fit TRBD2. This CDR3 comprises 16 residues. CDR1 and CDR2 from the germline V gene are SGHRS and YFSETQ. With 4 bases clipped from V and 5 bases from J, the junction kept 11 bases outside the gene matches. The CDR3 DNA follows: TGCGCCAGCAGCCTGCTAGCGGGATCGCGGGGAGATACGCAGTATTTT. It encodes CASSLLAGSRGDTQYF.

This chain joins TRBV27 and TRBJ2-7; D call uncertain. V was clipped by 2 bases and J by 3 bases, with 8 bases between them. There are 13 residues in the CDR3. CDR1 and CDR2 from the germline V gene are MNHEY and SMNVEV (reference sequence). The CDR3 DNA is TGTGCCAGCAGTTTAACGTCAGGCTACGAGCAGTACTTC. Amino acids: CASSLTSGYEQYF.

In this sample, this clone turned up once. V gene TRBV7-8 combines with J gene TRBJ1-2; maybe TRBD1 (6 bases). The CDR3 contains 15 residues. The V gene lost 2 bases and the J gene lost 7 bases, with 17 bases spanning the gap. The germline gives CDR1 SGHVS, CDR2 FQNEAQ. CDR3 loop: CASSLRDTPRGGYTF. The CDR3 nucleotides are TGTGCCAGCAGCTTAAGGGACACTCCAAGGGGTGGCTACACCTTC.

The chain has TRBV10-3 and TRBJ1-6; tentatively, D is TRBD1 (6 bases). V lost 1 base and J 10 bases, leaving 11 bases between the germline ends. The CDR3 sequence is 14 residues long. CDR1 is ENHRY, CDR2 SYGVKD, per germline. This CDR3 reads CAISELKTGSPLHF. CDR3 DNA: TGTGCCATCAGTGAGTTAAAGACAGGCTCACCCCTCCACTTT.

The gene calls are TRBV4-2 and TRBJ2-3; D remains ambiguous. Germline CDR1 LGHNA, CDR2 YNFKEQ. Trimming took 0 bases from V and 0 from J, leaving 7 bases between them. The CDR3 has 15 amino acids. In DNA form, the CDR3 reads TGTGCCAGCAGCCAAGAGTTGACTAGCACAGATACGCAGTATTTT. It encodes CASSQELTSTDTQYF.

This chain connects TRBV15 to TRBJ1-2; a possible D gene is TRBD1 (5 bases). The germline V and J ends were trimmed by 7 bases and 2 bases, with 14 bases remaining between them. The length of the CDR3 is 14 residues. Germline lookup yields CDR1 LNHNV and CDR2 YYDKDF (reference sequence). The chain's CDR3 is CATNPRTSNYGYTF. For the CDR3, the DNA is TGTGCCACCAACCCCAGGACATCCAACTATGGCTACACCTTC.